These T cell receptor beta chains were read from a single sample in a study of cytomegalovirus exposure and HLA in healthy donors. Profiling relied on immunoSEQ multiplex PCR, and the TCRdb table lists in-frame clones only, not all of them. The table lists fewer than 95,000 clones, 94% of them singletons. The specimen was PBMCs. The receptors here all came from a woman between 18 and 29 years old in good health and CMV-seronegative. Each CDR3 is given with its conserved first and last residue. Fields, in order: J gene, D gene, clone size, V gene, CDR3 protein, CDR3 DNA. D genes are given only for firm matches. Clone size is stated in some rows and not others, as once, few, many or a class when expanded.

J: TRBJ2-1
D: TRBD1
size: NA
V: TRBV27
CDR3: CASSSRTGAQYNEQFF
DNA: TGTGCCAGCAGTTCCCGGACAGGGGCGCAATACAATGAGCAGTTCTTC

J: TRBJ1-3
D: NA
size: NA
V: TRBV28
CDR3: CASTYGEGGNTIYF
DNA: TGTGCCAGCACTTATGGGGAGGGTGGAAACACCATATATTTT

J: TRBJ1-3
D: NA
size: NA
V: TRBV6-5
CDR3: CASSSAGRAGNTIYF
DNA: TGTGCCAGCAGTTCTGCGGGACGAGCTGGAAACACCATATATTTT

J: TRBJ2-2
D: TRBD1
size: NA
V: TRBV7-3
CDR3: CASSEKPGQGTGELFF
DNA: TGTGCCAGCAGCGAAAAACCCGGACAGGGCACCGGGGAGCTGTTTTTT

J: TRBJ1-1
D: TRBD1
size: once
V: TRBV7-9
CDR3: CAHRAGGLNTEAFF
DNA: TGTGCCCATCGGGCAGGGGGCCTAAACACTGAAGCTTTCTTT

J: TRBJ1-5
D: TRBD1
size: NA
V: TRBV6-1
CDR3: CASNSQGARNQPQHF
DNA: TGTGCCAGCAATTCACAGGGGGCGCGGAATCAGCCCCAGCATTTT

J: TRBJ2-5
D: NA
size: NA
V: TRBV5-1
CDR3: CASSLEAGAGTQYF
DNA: TGCGCCAGCAGCTTGGAGGCGGGCGCCGGGACCCAGTACTTC

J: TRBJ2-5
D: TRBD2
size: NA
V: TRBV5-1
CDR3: CASSLGGGAETQYF
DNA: TGCGCCAGCAGCTTGGGCGGGGGGGCGGAGACCCAGTACTTC

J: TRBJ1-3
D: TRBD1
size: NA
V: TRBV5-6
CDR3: CASSLQGLNSGNTIYF
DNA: TGTGCCAGCAGCCTACAGGGGCTAAACTCTGGAAACACCATATATTTT

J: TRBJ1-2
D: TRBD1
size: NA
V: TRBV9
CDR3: CASSVKTGGEGYTF
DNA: TGTGCCAGCAGCGTAAAGACAGGGGGCGAAGGCTACACCTTC

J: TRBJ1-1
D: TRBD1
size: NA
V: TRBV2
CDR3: CASSLLGQGARGTEAFF
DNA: TGTGCCAGCAGTCTATTGGGACAGGGGGCAAGGGGGACTGAAGCTTTCTTT

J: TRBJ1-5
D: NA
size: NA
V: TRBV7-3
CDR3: CASSLQDDSNQPQHF
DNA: TGTGCCAGCAGCTTACAGGATGATAGCAATCAGCCCCAGCATTTT

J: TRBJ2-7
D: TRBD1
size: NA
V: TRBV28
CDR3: CASSTPRTGRYEQYF
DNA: TGTGCCAGCAGTACTCCCCGGACAGGGAGGTACGAGCAGTACTTC